This is a list of T cell receptor beta chains from one sample in a study of tumor-infiltrating lymphocytes in primary liver carcinoma. TCRdb called the multiplex PCR reads again in MiXCR, with one record for every CDR3 protein. The table shows some 320,000 distinct CDR3 sequences, with 60% to 80% occurring only once. The sequenced sample consisted of peripheral blood. Receptor source: a man aged 40-50 years with primary liver carcinoma and hepatitis B virus infection. Each CDR3 is given without its conserved first and last residue. Each record gives: J gene, V gene, CDR3 protein.

TRBJ2-1	TRBV29-1	SVAPTVNEQF
TRBJ2-1	TRBV29-1	RVGTSGCYNEQF
TRBJ2-2	TRBV6-6	ASSYTGVGELF
TRBJ2-3	TRBV6-5	ASNPVLAGTDTQY
TRBJ2-1	TRBV7-9	ASSEMCEQF
TRBJ2-3	TRBV10-3	AISGASPTTDTQY
TRBJ2-2	TRBV7-9	ASSSLVDAGELF
TRBJ1-6	TRBV28	ASTGQGRHSPLH
TRBJ2-5	TRBV6-1	ASSGQGGETQY
TRBJ2-1	TRBV12-3/TRBV12-4	ASNLDRDPPGNEQF
TRBJ2-2	TRBV29-1	SVADTGELF
TRBJ1-6	TRBV29-1	SAGMGGETPLH
TRBJ2-7	TRBV14	ASSQVITREPLYEQY
TRBJ1-5	TRBV24-1	ATSRPPDRTDSNQPQH
TRBJ2-1	TRBV9	ASSARPQTYNEQF
TRBJ2-3	TRBV5-1	ASGLAFDTQY
TRBJ1-1	TRBV6-2/TRBV6-3	ASSYSTGLTEAF
TRBJ1-4	TRBV28	ASSFPQGRDEKLF
TRBJ2-5	TRBV29-1	SVNEDRRKETQY
TRBJ2-7	TRBV6-1	ASSEGFSYEQY
TRBJ2-5	TRBV6-2/TRBV6-3	ARSPTRRTSGKRETQY
TRBJ2-7	TRBV28	ASILPGTVRGYEQY
TRBJ2-3	TRBV19	ANSRWDTQY
TRBJ2-3	TRBV6-6	ASSYGLAGGINTDTQY
TRBJ1-4	TRBV14	ASSQGQQGDEKLF
TRBJ2-1	TRBV12-3/TRBV12-4	ARSSPPLSVEQF
TRBJ2-1	TRBV11-3	ASSLGSVRSNNEQF
TRBJ2-1	TRBV12-3/TRBV12-4	TSSLFAHQRDRGRGEQF
TRBJ1-3	TRBV12-3/TRBV12-4	ASSIQDSGNTVY
TRBJ1-4	TRBV11-2	ASSSQGGANEKLF
TRBJ2-6	TRBV4-1	ASSQEVLGRPGANVLT
TRBJ2-3	TRBV11-2	ASSRISTGKTDTQY
TRBJ2-7	TRBV14	ASSPRSGTYEQY
TRBJ2-1	TRBV7-9	ASSLAAEQF
TRBJ2-5	TRBV29-1	SGRQAQETQY
TRBJ2-1	TRBV20-1	SARDRGRYNEQF
TRBJ2-1	TRBV12-1	ASSFLGLAGNASYNEQF
TRBJ2-7	TRBV14	TSSRGTTFYEQY
TRBJ2-3	TRBV5-4	SGSLAADTQY
TRBJ2-1	TRBV7-8	ASSSTAQQF
TRBJ2-7	TRBV5-4	AKSSMQGYEQY
TRBJ2-7	TRBV29-1	TVEKTGASEQY
TRBJ2-3	TRBV29-1	SVEGQRVDTQY
TRBJ1-5	TRBV12-3/TRBV12-4	ASSPRTGGNNQPQH
TRBJ2-5	TRBV6-2/TRBV6-3	ASSYSKRGWETQY